This TCR beta chain was captured by sequencing in a study of tumor-infiltrating lymphocytes in localized non-small cell lung cancer. The overall study: The cohort mixed smokers and never-smokers, several histologies, and some post-neoadjuvant-chemotherapy samples. From each patient, both tumor and uninvolved lung, non-adjacent to tumor, were sampled. Study-wide points: Technical variation could not be separated from intratumor heterogeneity here.

V was shortened by 3 bases and J by 5 bases, with 18 bases between the two germline ends. The length of the CDR3 is 16 residues. Germline values: CDR1 SGHRS, CDR2 YFSETQ. This clone has only one observation. Its antigen remains unidentified. Sequencing was performed with immunoSEQ multiplex PCR; in TCRdb, only in-frame clones are kept and a portion is missing. Of 9,500 to 15,000 clones in the sample, 76% are singletons; the top ten hold around 16%. The chain employs TRBV5-1 and TRBJ2-1; D is perhaps TRBD2 (6 bases). The TCR sequence derives from a human donor with non-small cell lung cancer. The sequencing sample was made of uninvolved lung tissue not adjacent to the tumor. The CDR3 loop reads CASSSNPPGLNNEQFF. CDR3 sequence (DNA): TGCGCCAGCAGCTCGAACCCACCGGGACTCAACAATGAGCAGTTCTTC.